What follows is one T cell receptor beta chain and its context. The CDR3 runs 15 residues. Germline V CDR1 and CDR2: SGHRS, YFSETQ. V was cut by 4 bases and J by 4 bases, with 15 bases left in between. This record comes from a study of identical twins. TCRdb fed the 5' RACE reads into MiXCR, producing one record per CDR3 protein. The sample contains approximately 190,000 distinct CDR3 sequences, about 15% of which appear only once. This same sample was also part of a study on T cells expressing NK-cell markers. As that report states: Investigators obtained TCR beta repertoires from sorted CD3+CD56+NKG2C+, CD3+CD56+NKG2C- and CD3+CD56-NKG2C+ T cells. These clonotypes, the leaders elsewhere, also led the CD3+CD56-NKG2C+ fraction in a few donors.

What was sequenced was CD8+ T cells sorted from blood. The chain is built from TRBV5-1 and TRBJ1-5; D is unclear. This receptor was identified in a woman aged 18-29 years in good health. CDR3 in amino acids: CASSLSGRVNQPQHF. DNA for the CDR3: TGCGCCAGCAGCCTCTCGGGGAGGGTTAATCAGCCCCAGCATTTT. Together with reference TRBV5-1 and TRBJ1-5, the CDR3 gives the full variable domain: KAGVTQTPRYLIKTRGQQVTLSCSPISGHRSVSWYQQTPGQGLQFLFEYFSETQRNKGNFPGRFSGRQFSNSRSEMNVSTLELGDSALYLCASSLSGRVNQPQHFGDGTRLSIL.